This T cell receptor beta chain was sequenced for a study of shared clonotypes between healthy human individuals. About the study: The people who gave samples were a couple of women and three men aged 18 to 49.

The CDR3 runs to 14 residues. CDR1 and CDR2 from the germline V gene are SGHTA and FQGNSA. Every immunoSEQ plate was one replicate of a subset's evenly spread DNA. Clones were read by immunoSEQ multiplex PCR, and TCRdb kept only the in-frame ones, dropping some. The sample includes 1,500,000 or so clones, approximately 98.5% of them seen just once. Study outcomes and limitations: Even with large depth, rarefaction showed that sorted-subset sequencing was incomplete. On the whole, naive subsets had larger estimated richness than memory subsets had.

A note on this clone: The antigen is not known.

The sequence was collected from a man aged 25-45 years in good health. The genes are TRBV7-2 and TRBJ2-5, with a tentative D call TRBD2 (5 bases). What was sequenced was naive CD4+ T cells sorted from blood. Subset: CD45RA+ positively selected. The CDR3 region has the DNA TGTGCTTCCTTTCGGGGAGTGGTTGAAGAGACCCAGTACTTC. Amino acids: CASFRGVVEETQYF.